This entry features one T cell receptor (beta chain) sequence. The antigen is not known. The data were taken from a study of glioma-infiltrating T cells. Study-wide points: Tissue and blood shared very few CDR3 sequences. Non-neoplastic patients had below-expected tissue-blood divergence, while all gliomas exceeded expectation.

The iRepertoire nested amplicon-rescue multiplex PCR amplified TCR alpha and beta CDR3s from RNA. Input was roughly 100-450 ng of tissue mRNA or PBMC total RNA. TCRdb fed the multiplex PCR reads into MiXCR, producing one record per CDR3 protein. The sample contains 100,000 to 150,000 distinct CDR3 sequences, under 30% of which appear only once. The sequence derives from a human donor with low-grade glioma or glioblastoma, undergoing nonglioma brain surgery, or in good health (not recorded which). Sequences were obtained from glioma tissue, nonneoplastic brain tissue, or PBMCs (not recorded which).

CDR3 sequence reads: CASSPGTTYQETQYF. CDR3 nucleotides: TGTGCCAGCAGTCCGGGGACAACGTACCAAGAGACCCAGTACTTC. V and J are TRBV12-3 or TRBV12-4 and TRBJ2-5, with D possibly TRBD1 on 6 matching bases. This CDR3 has 15 residues. The V end was cut by 5 bases, the J end by 0 bases, with 13 bases between.